The 29 T cell receptor beta chains below all came from one sample that was sequenced in a study of T cell responses to AZD1222 COVID-19 vaccine (dated by TCRdb to the early 2020s). In light of the paper, this sample's time point label describes: baseline before first vaccination. The library was prepared using the immunoSEQ multiplex PCR assay. TCRdb provides this immuneACCESS table in a form limited to in-frame rearrangements. Some clones are lacking; in checked studies, under half of them reflect an unresolved V gene, and why the rest are absent is not known. The sample data list about 120,000 clones, and 80% to 90% of these were observed just once. The top ten clones comprise more than 5.5% of the sample. The sequenced sample was peripheral blood, obtained on day 0 of AZD1222 vaccination. Receptors originate from an adult in good health.

The count of this clone is one. The chain recombines TRBV29-1 with TRBJ2-3, with TRBD1 as a possible D gene (6 bases). Per germline, CDR1 SQVTM and CDR2 ANQGSEA. There are 12 residues in the CDR3. V lost 6 bases to trimming and J lost 7 bases, with 14 bases between them. CDR3 coding DNA: TGCAGCGTGACCAGACAGGACTATACGCAGTATTTT. Its translation is CSVTRQDYTQYF.

The V and J genes are TRBV25-1 and TRBJ1-3, with D uncertain. There are 12 residues in the CDR3. Germline CDR1 reads MGHDK; CDR2 reads SYGVNS. Trimming cost V 5 bases and J 3 bases, with 5 bases left between them. The CDR3 DNA is TGTGCCAGCAGTTACGGTGGAAACACCATATATTTT. Translated, it gives CASSYGGNTIYF.

V gene TRBV30 combines with J gene TRBJ2-7, with TRBD2 as a possible D gene (5 bases). The CDR3 sequence is 13 residues long. The V gene's germline CDR1 is GTSNPN and CDR2 SVGIG (reference sequence). Trimming removed 3 bases at V and 0 bases at J, with 9 bases between. This chain's CDR3 is CAWRGRDSYEQYF. CDR3 nucleotides: TGTGCCTGGAGGGGTCGGGACTCCTACGAGCAGTACTTC.

In DNA, the CDR3 is TGTGCCAGCAGTTACGGGACAGGAGTAAATCAGCCCCAGCATTTT. Translating gives CASSYGTGVNQPQHF. The chain joins TRBV6-5 to TRBJ1-5; 8 bases line up with TRBD1. V shed 2 bases, J shed 4 bases, and the junction held 4 bases outside the gene matches. This CDR3 is built from 15 residues. The V gene's germline CDR1 is MNHEY and CDR2 SVGAGI.

The chain recombines TRBV28 with TRBJ2-1; possibly TRBD1 or TRBD2 for D (5 bases each). This CDR3 has 14 amino acids. Germline CDR1 is MDHEN and CDR2 is SYDVKM. Deletions cut 5 bases from V and 7 bases from J, with 15 bases between. The CDR3 loop is CASSPGTLRNEQFF. In nucleotides, the CDR3 is TGTGCCAGCAGTCCCGGGACCCTCCGGAATGAGCAGTTCTTC.

The chain links TRBV5-1 to TRBJ1-2; D remains ambiguous. The CDR3 spans 14 residues. CDR1 and CDR2 (germline): SGHRS, YFSETQ. Trimming stripped 3 bases from V and 8 bases from J, with 17 bases between. This CDR3 is CASSSWQEGPGYTF. The CDR3 DNA sequence: TGCGCCAGCAGCTCGTGGCAGGAGGGTCCAGGCTACACCTTC.

This clone was recorded only once. The chain links TRBV28 to TRBJ1-5; no clear D. This CDR3 region has 12 residues. Per the germline V gene, CDR1 is MDHEN and CDR2 is SYDVKM. V lost 2 bases and J lost 7, with 6 bases in between. DNA for the CDR3: TGTGCCAGCAGTTTAGAAAGGCAGCCCCAGCATTTT. Amino acid sequence: CASSLERQPQHF.

The chain links TRBV20-1 to TRBJ1-5; D perhaps matches TRBD1 (5 bases). V shed 3 bases and J shed 2 bases, with 11 bases lying between them. Germline V gene sequence: CDR1 DFQATT, CDR2 SNEGSKA (reference sequence). This CDR3 contains 14 residues. The CDR3 region has the DNA TGCAGTGCTAGTAATAGGGGCGGCAATCAGCCCCAGCATTTT. It is translated as CSASNRGGNQPQHF.

This chain connects TRBV2 to TRBJ1-2, with D unresolved. Looked up from germline, CDR1 is SNHLY and CDR2 is FYNNEI. There are 14 residues in the CDR3. Trimming took 0 bases from V and 5 from J, leaving 10 bases between them. The CDR3: CASSEAESDYGYTF. In DNA form, the CDR3 reads TGTGCCAGCAGTGAAGCTGAGTCGGATTATGGCTACACCTTC.

The chain has TRBV5-6 and TRBJ1-6; 7 bases map to TRBD1. The CDR3 sequence is 15 residues long. Germline V CDR1 and CDR2: SGHDT, YYEEEE. Trimming at V came to 3 bases and at J to 8 bases, leaving 8 bases not matched to a gene. The CDR3 DNA is TGTGCCAGCAGCTCTATCGACAGGGTGGATTCACCCCTCCACTTT. It encodes CASSSIDRVDSPLHF.

This clone was picked up one time. The CDR3 loop reads CASSLGTRGAPLHF. The CDR3 DNA reads TGCGCCAGCAGCTTGGGGACTAGGGGAGCACCCCTCCACTTT. V usage is TRBV4-3 and J usage is TRBJ1-6; possible D gene TRBD1, 5 bases. From germline, CDR1 is LGHNA and CDR2 YSLEER. The CDR3 is 14 residues long. Trimming cost V 5 bases and J 11 bases, with 16 bases left between them.

This chain uses TRBV9 with TRBJ1-1, with D possibly TRBD1 on 5 matching bases. CDR3 length: 14 residues. V was trimmed by 8 bases and J by 0 bases, leaving 14 bases between them. Germline V gene sequence: CDR1 SGDLS, CDR2 YYNGEE. The CDR3 nucleotides read TGTGCCAGTGGGACCGGGACGGTGAACACTGAAGCTTTCTTT. Protein product: CASGTGTVNTEAFF. The complete variable domain, with remaining parts taken from reference TRBV9 and TRBJ1-1, reads DSGVTQTPKHLITATGQRVTLRCSPRSGDLSVYWYQQSLDQGLQFLIQYYNGEERAKGNILERFSAQQFPDLHSELNLSSLELGDSALYFCASGTGTVNTEAFFGQGTRLTVV.

This clone was seen a single time. The genes are TRBV11-2 and TRBJ1-1, with 7 bases lining up with TRBD1. Unmatched junction bases numbered 5, after V lost 1 base and J lost 3 bases. The germline V gene encodes CDR1 SGHAT and CDR2 FQNNGV. The CDR3 runs to 15 residues. The CDR3 reads CASSLVSQGDTEAFF. In nucleotides, the CDR3 is TGTGCCAGCAGCTTAGTATCCCAGGGGGACACTGAAGCTTTCTTT.

This chain connects TRBV3-1 (or the pseudogene TRBV3-2) to TRBJ2-6, with TRBD1 identical over 7 bases. The germline CDR1 and CDR2 sequences are LGHDT and YNNKEL (reference sequence). With V trimmed by 1 base and J by 0 bases, 0 bases remained unmatched. The CDR3 spans 16 residues. CDR3 nucleotides: TGTGCCAGCAGCCAAGGGGACAGCTCTGGGGCCAACGTCCTGACTTTC. This sequence encodes CASSQGDSSGANVLTF.

The rearrangement links TRBV28 to TRBJ2-3; TRBD2 matches 7 bases. J gave up 3 bases and V 3 bases, and 3 bases lay outside the gene matches. Germline-derived CDR1 and CDR2 are MDHEN and SYDVKM. This CDR3 has 14 amino acids. CDR3: CASSFRAGTDTQYF. CDR3 nucleotide sequence: TGTGCCAGCAGTTTCAGAGCGGGGACAGATACGCAGTATTTT.

V is TRBV6-5 and J is TRBJ1-1; D is uncertain. Looked up from germline, CDR1 is MNHEY and CDR2 is SVGAGI. The CDR3 sequence is 16 residues long. Deletions cut 0 bases from V and 1 base from J, with 12 bases between. DNA for the CDR3: TGTGCCAGCAGTTACTCGCCTCGGAGGGAGAACACTGAAGCTTTCTTT. Protein: CASSYSPRRENTEAFF.

This clone came up many times. V is TRBV27 and J is TRBJ1-5, with a tentative D call TRBD1 (5 bases). From germline, CDR1 is MNHEY and CDR2 SMNVEV (reference sequence). The CDR3 is 15 residues long. Trimming took 1 base from V and 3 from J, leaving 10 bases between them. The CDR3 coding sequence is TGTGCCAGCAGTTTATGGGGCCAGCCCAATCAGCCCCAGCATTTT. As protein: CASSLWGQPNQPQHF.

The gene calls are TRBV21-1 and TRBJ1-1; the table's D call of TRBD1 was not tested on the DNA. TRBV21-1 is designated a pseudogene. There are 16 residues in the CDR3. The CDR3 reads CASSKTRTGPNTEAFF. Written as DNA, the CDR3 is TGTGCCAGCAGCAAAACCCGGACAGGACCGAACACTGAAGCTTTCTTT.

The rearrangement joins TRBV4-1 to TRBJ1-5; 7 positions agree with TRBD1. Looked up from germline, CDR1 is MGHRA and CDR2 is YSYEKL. The V gene end was trimmed by 3 bases and the J gene end by 5 bases; junction bases not matched to a gene: 10. This CDR3 has 16 residues. CDR3 loop: CASSHALRDRDQPQHF. The DNA for the CDR3 is TGCGCCAGCAGCCATGCTTTGAGGGACAGAGATCAGCCCCAGCATTTT.

The genes are TRBV7-2 and TRBJ2-5; a possible D gene is TRBD2 (7 bases). Per germline, CDR1 SGHTA and CDR2 FQGNSA. The CDR3 is 15 amino acids. The ends were cut back, 5 bases at V and 6 bases at J, with 19 bases in the middle. The CDR3 region is CASSPLGGAGKTQYF. CDR3 in DNA: TGTGCCAGCAGCCCTCTAGGGGGGGCGGGAAAGACCCAGTACTTC.

This chain connects TRBV27 to TRBJ2-1; D gene ambiguous. Trimming shortened V by 3 bases and J by 2 bases, and 8 bases separated the two germline ends. The V gene's germline CDR1 is MNHEY and CDR2 SMNVEV (reference sequence). This CDR3 has 14 amino acids. CDR3 protein: CASSLRQPYNEQFF. The CDR3 coding sequence is TGTGCCAGCAGTTTGAGGCAGCCCTACAATGAGCAGTTCTTC.

The rearrangement links TRBV15 to TRBJ2-7; D unclear. The CDR3 runs 13 residues. CDR1 is LNHNV, CDR2 YYDKDF, per germline (reference sequence). V lost 1 base to trimming and J lost 2 bases, with 6 bases between them. The CDR3 spells CATSRVVTYEQYF. For the CDR3, the DNA is TGTGCCACCAGCAGAGTGGTCACCTACGAGCAGTACTTC.

A remark on this clone: Other DNA sequences in the same sample also yield this CDR3. The J gene is TRBJ2-2, the V gene TRBV5-1; possible D gene TRBD2, 6 bases. V lost 2 bases, J lost 0 bases, and 8 bases lay in between. Germline lookup yields CDR1 SGHRS and CDR2 YFSETQ. CDR3 size: 15 residues. CDR3 in amino acids: CASSFSGPNTGELFF. In nucleotides, the CDR3 is TGCGCCAGCAGCTTTAGCGGACCGAACACCGGGGAGCTGTTTTTT.

The rearrangement uses TRBV2 and TRBJ2-3, with TRBD1 matching 7 bases. The CDR3 runs 14 residues. V shed 6 bases and J 5 bases; nucleotides not matched to a gene: 8. Germline values: CDR1 SNHLY, CDR2 FYNNEI. CDR3 loop: CASRARGLEDTQYF. The CDR3 region has the DNA TGTGCCAGCAGGGCAAGGGGGCTGGAAGATACGCAGTATTTT.

This clone appeared a single time. CDR3 in DNA: TGTGCCAGAAAGAGGGGATGGCCCCAGGAGGATGGCTACACCTTC. Translation: CARKRGWPQEDGYTF. This chain uses TRBV2 with TRBJ1-2; D is perhaps TRBD1 (5 bases). The CDR3 sequence is 15 residues long. Germline V CDR1 and CDR2: SNHLY, FYNNEI. V was cut by 9 bases and J by 6 bases, with 23 bases left in between.

V usage is TRBV14 and J usage is TRBJ2-1; 13 bases match TRBD2. Germline V gene sequence: CDR1 SGHDN, CDR2 FVKESK. The CDR3 length is 15 residues. J lost 4 bases, V lost 3 bases, and 0 bases had no gene match. The CDR3 here is CASSQGLAGYNEQFF. The CDR3 nucleotides read TGTGCCAGCAGCCAGGGACTAGCGGGATACAATGAGCAGTTCTTC. The full variable domain, with the rest looked up from reference TRBV14 and TRBJ2-1, is EAGVTQFPSHSVIEKGQTVTLRCDPISGHDNLYWYRRVMGKEIKFLLHFVKESKQDESGMPNNRFLAERTGGTYSTLKVQPAELEDSGVYFCASSQGLAGYNEQFFGPGTRLTVL.

The rearrangement links TRBV5-6 to TRBJ2-1; D is uncertain. Trimming removed 2 bases at V and 5 bases at J, with 8 bases between. Germline V gene lookup returns CDR1 SGHDT and CDR2 YYEEEE. The CDR3 consists of 13 residues. Written as DNA, the CDR3 is TGTGCCAGCAGCTTTGGTCCGAACAATGAGCAGTTCTTC. Its protein is CASSFGPNNEQFF.

The chain is built from TRBV6-5 and TRBJ1-1; D ambiguous. This CDR3 comprises 11 residues. Per germline, CDR1 MNHEY and CDR2 SVGAGI. V was clipped by 8 bases and J by 2 bases, with 6 bases between them. The CDR3 nucleotides read TGTGCCAGCCTATTCAACACTGAAGCTTTCTTT. This sequence encodes CASLFNTEAFF.

The CDR3 DNA reads as TGTGCCAGCAGCTTCTGGGACGGAGATACGCAGTATTTT. It yields the protein CASSFWDGDTQYF. The chain links TRBV7-2 to TRBJ2-3; D might be TRBD1 or TRBD2, each matching 5 bases. The germline V and J ends were trimmed by 3 bases and 5 bases, with 9 bases remaining between them. CDR1 SGHTA and CDR2 FQGNSA come from the germline V gene. The CDR3 totals 13 residues.